The T cell receptor (beta chain) described here comes from a study of radiation and T cells in renal cell carcinoma (dated by TCRdb to about 2020). Notes on the research overall: TCR beta sequencing covered approximately 50 samples in total, comprising roughly 25 tumors and approximately 27 peripheral blood samples. The final blood draw took place at 4 weeks after radiation, the same time as nephrectomy. A total of approximately 4 million unique CDR3 nucleotide sequences, encoding 2.5 million to 3 million unique CDR3 amino acid sequences, were found across all 50 or so samples. What the study reported, not specific to this receptor: The single-armed trial design could not address effects of radiation dose or scheduling on the TCR repertoire. Changes in the blood repertoire were not tracked past 4 weeks after treatment. Because pretreatment tumor biopsies were not available, the baseline intratumoral presence of clonotypes could not be determined. In blood, the top tumor clonotypes increased between baseline and 2 weeks post-radiation and then shrank by 4 weeks, which suggests that tumor-resident clones expanded only transiently.

The germline V gene provides CDR1 SGHTA and CDR2 FQGNSA. V was cut back by 1 base and J by 5 bases, leaving a gap of 6 bases between them. The cysteine opens and the phenylalanine closes a CDR3 of 13 amino acids. Only the CDR3 DNA stays, 39 bases, in frame from base 1. In the paper's terms, the time point label means: blood 4 weeks post-SBRT, at nephrectomy. The treatment or condition label, as the study defines it: 15 Gy SBRT to primary tumor, nephrectomy 4 weeks later. The samples were drawn from a clinical trial, where primary renal cell carcinomas were treated with 15 Gy of stereotactic body radiation therapy and then removed by nephrectomy 4 weeks afterward. To follow tumor-enriched clonotypes, peripheral blood was collected serially from radiation-treated patients at baseline and again at 2 weeks and 4 weeks after SBRT. Every patient's renal cell carcinoma showed clear cell pathology. Genomic DNA for TCR sequencing was prepared using the QIAamp DNA Blood Mini Kit (Qiagen). The analyses included just those samples that passed every quality control check.

This clone has a single count. Its antigen is still unknown. Per-base quality was not reported, and no clone a single base away is much larger than it. TCR beta libraries were generated from genomic DNA with the immunoSEQ kit, following the manufacturer's recommendations. To prepare the libraries, a first multiplex PCR with proprietary primers was run, followed by a second PCR that added unique barcodes, and a bead cleanup was done after each round. A positive control reaction and a negative control reaction, both provided in the kit, were run with every batch of samples. The final libraries were assessed on an Agilent 4200 TapeStation D1000 ScreenTape, pooled by volume, and quantified by qPCR. Sequencing was performed on an Illumina NextSeq500 using a MidOutput 150-cycle cartridge, with 156 Read1 cycles, 15 Index1 cycles, and the kit custom primers. The pooled library was loaded at about 1 pM with about 18% PhiX control spiked in. The original methods were these. Vendor-processed data were analyzed in R, with a clonotype defined as all T cells sharing the same CDR3 nucleotide sequence. In the clone abundance analyses, frequencies in each sample were normalized to that sample's 10,000 most abundant clones. Public T cell clones, averaging fewer than five per sample, were removed before analysis. A difference in abundance of at least 32-fold between compartments was used to define tumor-enriched and baseline blood-enriched clonotypes. Clonotypes expanded or contracted between blood time points were identified with a beta-binomial differential abundance model. Similarity between tumor and blood repertoires was quantified using the Baroni-Urbani and Buser coefficient, and groups were compared with two-tailed Wilcoxon tests in R. This is the immuneACCESS table as TCRdb keeps it, with only in-frame sequences that have V and J called. A part of the clones is gone; compared with another copy, unresolved V genes explain less than half, and the rest is unexplained. The V and J calls and clone size come from that table; D and trimming were worked out from the DNA. The sample table records about 86,000 clones; around four fifths of these occur just once. The ten most abundant clones make up roughly 10% of the sample.

The chain is encoded by TRBV7-2 joined to TRBJ1-5; the D gene cannot be named for sure. The TCR originated in a man aged 45-65 years with renal cell carcinoma. The specimen comprised blood, sampled from a patient whose treatment included radiotherapy and nephrectomy. The CDR3 has the sequence CASSLDVDQPQHF. The nucleotide sequence is given as TGTGCCAGCAGCTTAGACGTGGATCAGCCCCAGCATTTT.